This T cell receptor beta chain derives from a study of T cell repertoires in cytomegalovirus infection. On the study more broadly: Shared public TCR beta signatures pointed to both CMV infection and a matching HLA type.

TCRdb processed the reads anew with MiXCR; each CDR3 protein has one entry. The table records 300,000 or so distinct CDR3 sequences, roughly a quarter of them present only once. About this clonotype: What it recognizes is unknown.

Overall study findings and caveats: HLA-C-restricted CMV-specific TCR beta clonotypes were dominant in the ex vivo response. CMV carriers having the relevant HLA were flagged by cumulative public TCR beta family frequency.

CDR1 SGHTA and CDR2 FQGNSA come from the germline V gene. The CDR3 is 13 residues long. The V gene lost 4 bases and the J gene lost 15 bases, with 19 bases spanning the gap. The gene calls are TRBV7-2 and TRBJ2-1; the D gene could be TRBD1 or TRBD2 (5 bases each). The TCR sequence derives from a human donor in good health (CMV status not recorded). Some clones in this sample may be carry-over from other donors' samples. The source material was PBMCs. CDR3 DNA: TGTGCCAGCAGCTGGAGGAATCAGGGAATCGCGTTCTTC. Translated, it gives CASSWRNQGIAFF. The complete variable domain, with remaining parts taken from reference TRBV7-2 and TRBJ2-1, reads GAGVSQSPSNKVTEKGKDVELRCDPISGHTALYWYRQSLGQGLEFLIYFQGNSAPDKSGLPSDRFSAERTGGSVSTLTIQRTQQEDSAVYLCASSWRNQGIAFFGPGTRLTVL.